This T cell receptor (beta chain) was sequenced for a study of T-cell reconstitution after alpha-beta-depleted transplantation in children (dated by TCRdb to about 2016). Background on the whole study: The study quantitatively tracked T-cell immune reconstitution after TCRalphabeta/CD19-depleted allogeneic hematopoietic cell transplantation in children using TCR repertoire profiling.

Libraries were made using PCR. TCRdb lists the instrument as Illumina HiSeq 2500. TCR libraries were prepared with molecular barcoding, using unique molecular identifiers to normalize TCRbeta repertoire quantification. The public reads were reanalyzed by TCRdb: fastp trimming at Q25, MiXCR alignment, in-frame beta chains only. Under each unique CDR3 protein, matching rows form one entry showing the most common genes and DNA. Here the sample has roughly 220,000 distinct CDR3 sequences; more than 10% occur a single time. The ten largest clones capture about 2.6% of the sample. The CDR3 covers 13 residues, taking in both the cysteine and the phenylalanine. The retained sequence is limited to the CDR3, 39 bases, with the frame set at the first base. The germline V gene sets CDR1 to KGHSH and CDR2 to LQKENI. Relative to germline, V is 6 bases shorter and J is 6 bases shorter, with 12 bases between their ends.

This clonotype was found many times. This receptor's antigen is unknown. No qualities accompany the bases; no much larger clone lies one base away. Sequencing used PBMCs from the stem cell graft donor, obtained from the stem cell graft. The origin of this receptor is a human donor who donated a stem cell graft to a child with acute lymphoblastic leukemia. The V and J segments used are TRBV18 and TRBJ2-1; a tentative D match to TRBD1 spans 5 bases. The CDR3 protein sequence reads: CASSPDRTNEQFF. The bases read TGTGCCAGCTCTCCCGACAGAACCAATGAGCAGTTCTTC.